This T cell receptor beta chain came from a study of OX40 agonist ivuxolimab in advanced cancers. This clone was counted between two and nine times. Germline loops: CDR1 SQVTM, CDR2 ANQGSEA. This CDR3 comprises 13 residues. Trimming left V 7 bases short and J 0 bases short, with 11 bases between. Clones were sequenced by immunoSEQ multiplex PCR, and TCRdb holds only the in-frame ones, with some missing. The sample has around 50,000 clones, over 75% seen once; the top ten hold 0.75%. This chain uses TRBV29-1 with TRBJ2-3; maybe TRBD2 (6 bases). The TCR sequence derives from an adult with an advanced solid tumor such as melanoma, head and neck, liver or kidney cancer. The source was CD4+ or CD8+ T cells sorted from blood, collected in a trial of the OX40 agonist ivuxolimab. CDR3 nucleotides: TGCAGCGACAGCCGGGGGAGCACAGATACGCAGTATTTT. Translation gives CSDSRGSTDTQYF.